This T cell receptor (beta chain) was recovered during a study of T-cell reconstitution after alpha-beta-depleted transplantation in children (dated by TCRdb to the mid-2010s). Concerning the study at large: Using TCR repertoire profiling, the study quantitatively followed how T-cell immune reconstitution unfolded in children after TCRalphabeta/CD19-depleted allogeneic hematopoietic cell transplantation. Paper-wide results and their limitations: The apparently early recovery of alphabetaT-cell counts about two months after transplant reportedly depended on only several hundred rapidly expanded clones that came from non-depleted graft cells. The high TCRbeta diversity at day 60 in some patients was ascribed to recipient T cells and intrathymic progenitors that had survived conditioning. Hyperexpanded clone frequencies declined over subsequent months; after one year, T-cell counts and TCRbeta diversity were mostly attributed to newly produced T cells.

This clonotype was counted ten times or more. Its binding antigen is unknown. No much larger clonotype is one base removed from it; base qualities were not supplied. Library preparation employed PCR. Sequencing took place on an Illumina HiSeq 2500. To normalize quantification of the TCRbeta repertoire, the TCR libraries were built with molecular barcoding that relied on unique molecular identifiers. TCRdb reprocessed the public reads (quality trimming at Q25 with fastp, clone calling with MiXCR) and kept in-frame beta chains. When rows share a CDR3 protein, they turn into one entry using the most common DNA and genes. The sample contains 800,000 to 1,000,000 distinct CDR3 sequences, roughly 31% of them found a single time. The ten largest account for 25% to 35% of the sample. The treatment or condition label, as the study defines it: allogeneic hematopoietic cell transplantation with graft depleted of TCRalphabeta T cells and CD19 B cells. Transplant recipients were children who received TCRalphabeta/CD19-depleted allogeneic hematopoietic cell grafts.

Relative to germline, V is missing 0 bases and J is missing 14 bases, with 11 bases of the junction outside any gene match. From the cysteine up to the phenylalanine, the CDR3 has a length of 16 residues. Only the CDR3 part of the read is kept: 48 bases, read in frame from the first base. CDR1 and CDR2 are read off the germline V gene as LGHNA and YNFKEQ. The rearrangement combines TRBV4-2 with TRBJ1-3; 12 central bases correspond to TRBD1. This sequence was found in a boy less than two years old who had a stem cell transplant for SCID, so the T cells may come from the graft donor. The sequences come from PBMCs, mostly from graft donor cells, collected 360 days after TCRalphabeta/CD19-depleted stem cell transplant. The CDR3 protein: CASSQDPGQGATTLYF. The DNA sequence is TGTGCCAGCAGCCAAGATCCGGGACAGGGGGCCACCACTTTATATTTT.